This is a list of T cell receptor beta chains from one sample in a study of blood T cells in healthy people across ages. TCRdb redid the calling of the 5' RACE reads with MiXCR, one entry per CDR3 protein. The sample comprises about 810,000 distinct CDR3 sequences, 36% of which are singletons, and 10% to 15% rests with the top ten. The sequenced sample consisted of blood. The source of these receptors is a man aged 18 to 29 in good health. The CDR3 runs from the conserved cysteine through the conserved F or W. Fields, in order: J gene, V gene, clone size, D gene, CDR3 protein, CDR3 DNA. A D gene is named only where the DNA matches it firmly. For some rows the clone size is stated as once, few or many, or as a class when expanded; others skip it.

J gene: TRBJ2-1; V gene: TRBV4-1; clone size: .; D gene: TRBD1; CDR3 protein: CASSPAGQGAIHEQFF; CDR3 DNA: TGCGCCAGCAGCCCTGCGGGACAGGGGGCTATCCATGAGCAGTTCTTC
J gene: TRBJ1-1; V gene: TRBV7-2; clone size: .; D gene: .; CDR3 protein: CASSLAAGTANTEAFF; CDR3 DNA: TGTGCCAGCAGCTTAGCAGCCGGGACGGCGAACACTGAAGCTTTCTTT
J gene: TRBJ2-1; V gene: TRBV20-1; clone size: many; D gene: .; CDR3 protein: CSARGASSYNEQFF; CDR3 DNA: TGCAGTGCTAGAGGGGCTAGCTCCTACAATGAGCAGTTCTTC
J gene: TRBJ1-6; V gene: TRBV20-1; clone size: .; D gene: .; CDR3 protein: CSAREGTNNSPLHF; CDR3 DNA: TGCAGTGCAAGAGAGGGGACCAATAATTCACCCCTCCACTTT
J gene: TRBJ2-1; V gene: TRBV19; clone size: few; D gene: .; CDR3 protein: CASSMGSEPNEQFF; CDR3 DNA: TGTGCCAGTAGTATGGGGTCAGAACCCAATGAGCAGTTCTTC
J gene: TRBJ1-6; V gene: TRBV3-1; clone size: few; D gene: .; CDR3 protein: CASNQGASSYNSPLHF; CDR3 DNA: TGTGCCAGCAACCAAGGGGCGAGCTCCTATAATTCACCCCTCCACTTT
J gene: TRBJ2-5; V gene: TRBV9; clone size: .; D gene: TRBD1; CDR3 protein: CASSVPLQGLVNEQYF; CDR3 DNA: TGTGCCAGCAGTGTCCCTCTACAGGGGCTGGTCAATGAGCAGTACTTC
J gene: TRBJ2-1; V gene: TRBV6-2/TRBV6-3; clone size: few; D gene: TRBD1; CDR3 protein: CASSSLTGTYNEQFF; CDR3 DNA: TGTGCCAGCAGTTCCCTGACAGGGACCTACAATGAGCAGTTCTTC
J gene: TRBJ2-1; V gene: TRBV7-9; clone size: .; D gene: .; CDR3 protein: CASSFPSSGQDEQFF; CDR3 DNA: TGTGCCAGCAGCTTCCCAAGCTCGGGGCAGGATGAGCAGTTCTTC
J gene: TRBJ1-2; V gene: TRBV10-3; clone size: many; D gene: .; CDR3 protein: CAISESGAGNYGYTF; CDR3 DNA: TGTGCCATCAGTGAGTCGGGGGCAGGGAACTATGGCTACACCTTC
J gene: TRBJ2-7; V gene: TRBV20-1; clone size: .; D gene: .; CDR3 protein: CSALDSPGSYEQYF; CDR3 DNA: TGCAGTGCCCTGGACAGCCCAGGCTCCTACGAGCAGTACTTC
J gene: TRBJ2-5; V gene: TRBV4-1; clone size: .; D gene: .; CDR3 protein: CASSQETARETQYF; CDR3 DNA: TGCGCCAGCAGCCAGGAGACAGCACGGGAGACCCAGTACTTC
J gene: TRBJ2-7; V gene: TRBV12-3/TRBV12-4; clone size: few; D gene: .; CDR3 protein: CASSLAQQNNEQYF; CDR3 DNA: TGTGCCAGCAGTTTAGCCCAGCAAAACAATGAGCAGTACTTC
J gene: TRBJ1-4; V gene: TRBV28; clone size: .; D gene: .; CDR3 protein: CASSLEGGKLFF; CDR3 DNA: TGTGCCAGCAGTTTAGAGGGAGGAAAACTGTTTTTT
J gene: TRBJ2-5; V gene: TRBV4-3; clone size: .; D gene: TRBD1; CDR3 protein: CASSQRLGTGGETQYF; CDR3 DNA: TGCGCCAGCAGCCAACGACTAGGGACAGGGGGAGAGACCCAGTACTTC
J gene: TRBJ2-3; V gene: TRBV9; clone size: .; D gene: TRBD2; CDR3 protein: CASSVGGGWTDTQYF; CDR3 DNA: TGTGCCAGCAGCGTTGGCGGGGGGTGGACAGATACGCAGTATTTT
J gene: TRBJ2-2; V gene: TRBV10-3; clone size: once; D gene: .; CDR3 protein: CAIRRDFNTGELFF; CDR3 DNA: TGTGCCATCAGACGGGACTTCAACACCGGGGAGCTGTTTTTT
J gene: TRBJ1-2; V gene: TRBV29-1; clone size: once; D gene: .; CDR3 protein: CSVEGSSVGAAISTNYGYTF; CDR3 DNA: TGCAGCGTTGAAGGCTCGTCTGTAGGGGCCGCGATTTCGACGAACTATGGCTACACCTTC
J gene: TRBJ1-1; V gene: TRBV20-1; clone size: few; D gene: .; CDR3 protein: CSAISWGDTEAFF; CDR3 DNA: TGCAGTGCTATTTCCTGGGGAGACACTGAAGCTTTCTTT
J gene: TRBJ1-1; V gene: TRBV20-1; clone size: few; D gene: TRBD1; CDR3 protein: CSAYRGRTEAFF; CDR3 DNA: TGCAGTGCATACAGGGGGCGGACTGAAGCTTTCTTT
J gene: TRBJ1-6; V gene: TRBV20-1; clone size: .; D gene: TRBD1; CDR3 protein: CSARDRMNSPLHF; CDR3 DNA: TGCAGTGCTCGGGACAGGATGAATTCACCCCTCCACTTT
J gene: TRBJ2-1; V gene: TRBV18; clone size: .; D gene: .; CDR3 protein: CASSPPRGPNNEQFF; CDR3 DNA: TGTGCCAGCTCACCACCCCGGGGCCCAAACAATGAGCAGTTCTTC
J gene: TRBJ2-3; V gene: TRBV29-1; clone size: many; D gene: .; CDR3 protein: CSVGGPTSTDTQYF; CDR3 DNA: TGCAGCGTTGGGGGCCCAACTAGCACAGATACGCAGTATTTT
J gene: TRBJ2-5; V gene: TRBV12-3/TRBV12-4; clone size: .; D gene: TRBD2; CDR3 protein: CASSLASGGRNEQYF; CDR3 DNA: TGTGCCAGCAGTTTGGCTAGCGGGGGGCGTAATGAGCAGTACTTC
J gene: TRBJ1-1; V gene: TRBV29-1; clone size: .; D gene: .; CDR3 protein: CSGKKLNTEAFF; CDR3 DNA: TGCAGCGGGAAAAAACTCAACACTGAAGCTTTCTTT
J gene: TRBJ1-5; V gene: TRBV15; clone size: few; D gene: TRBD1; CDR3 protein: CATSMDRVSNQPQHF; CDR3 DNA: TGTGCCACCAGCATGGACAGGGTTAGCAATCAGCCCCAGCATTTT
J gene: TRBJ1-2; V gene: TRBV4-2; clone size: .; D gene: .; CDR3 protein: CASSQEVPANYGYTF; CDR3 DNA: TGTGCCAGCAGCCAAGAGGTCCCTGCTAACTATGGCTACACCTTC
J gene: TRBJ2-3; V gene: TRBV5-6; clone size: many; D gene: TRBD1; CDR3 protein: CASSLVGTGKDTQYF; CDR3 DNA: TGTGCCAGCAGCTTGGTAGGGACAGGGAAGGATACGCAGTATTTT
J gene: TRBJ1-6; V gene: TRBV12-3/TRBV12-4; clone size: .; D gene: TRBD1; CDR3 protein: CASSSSLDRGDLPLHF; CDR3 DNA: TGTGCCAGCAGTTCCTCTCTCGACAGGGGGGATTTACCCCTCCACTTT
J gene: TRBJ2-7; V gene: TRBV28; clone size: .; D gene: .; CDR3 protein: CASSGAYYEQYF; CDR3 DNA: TGTGCCAGCAGTGGGGCCTATTACGAGCAGTACTTC
J gene: TRBJ2-1; V gene: TRBV5-6; clone size: .; D gene: .; CDR3 protein: CASGGVQGDYNEQFF; CDR3 DNA: TGTGCCAGCGGGGGGGTCCAGGGGGATTACAATGAGCAGTTCTTC
J gene: TRBJ2-7; V gene: TRBV27; clone size: many; D gene: .; CDR3 protein: CASSLRDGRYYEQYF; CDR3 DNA: TGTGCCAGCAGCCTACGGGACGGGAGATACTACGAGCAGTACTTC
J gene: TRBJ2-3; V gene: TRBV12-3/TRBV12-4; clone size: .; D gene: .; CDR3 protein: CASRFGGNTQYF; CDR3 DNA: TGTGCCAGCAGATTTGGGGGGAATACGCAGTATTTT
J gene: TRBJ2-5; V gene: TRBV20-1; clone size: .; D gene: TRBD1; CDR3 protein: CSARTRDRGYQETQYF; CDR3 DNA: TGCAGTGCTAGAACCCGGGACAGGGGATACCAAGAGACCCAGTACTTC
J gene: TRBJ2-5; V gene: TRBV6-2/TRBV6-3; clone size: .; D gene: .; CDR3 protein: CASSYSTAGETQYF; CDR3 DNA: TGTGCCAGCAGTTACTCGACGGCAGGAGAGACCCAGTACTTC
J gene: TRBJ1-1; V gene: TRBV7-2; clone size: .; D gene: .; CDR3 protein: CASSLLSMNTEAFF; CDR3 DNA: TGTGCCAGCAGCTTACTCAGCATGAACACTGAAGCTTTCTTT
J gene: TRBJ2-1; V gene: TRBV20-1; clone size: .; D gene: .; CDR3 protein: CSAHPVDSYNEQFF; CDR3 DNA: TGCAGTGCCCACCCCGTGGACTCCTACAATGAGCAGTTCTTC
J gene: TRBJ2-1; V gene: TRBV4-2; clone size: few; D gene: .; CDR3 protein: CASSQDLGGAGNEQFF; CDR3 DNA: TGTGCCAGCAGCCAAGATCTGGGGGGGGCCGGCAATGAGCAGTTCTTC
J gene: TRBJ2-6; V gene: TRBV4-2; clone size: .; D gene: .; CDR3 protein: CASSQDGSNSGANVLTF; CDR3 DNA: TGTGCCAGCAGCCAAGATGGGAGTAACTCTGGGGCCAACGTCCTGACTTTC
J gene: TRBJ2-5; V gene: TRBV4-2; clone size: few; D gene: .; CDR3 protein: CAGSQGPKETQYF; CDR3 DNA: TGTGCCGGCAGCCAAGGGCCAAAAGAGACCCAGTACTTC
J gene: TRBJ2-2; V gene: TRBV11-2; clone size: .; D gene: TRBD2; CDR3 protein: CASSPGVLAGGSELFF; CDR3 DNA: TGTGCCAGCAGCCCAGGGGTACTAGCGGGGGGTTCGGAGCTGTTTTTT
J gene: TRBJ2-2; V gene: TRBV12-3/TRBV12-4; clone size: .; D gene: .; CDR3 protein: CASSLVGGELFF; CDR3 DNA: TGTGCCAGCAGTTTGGTAGGCGGGGAGCTGTTTTTT
J gene: TRBJ2-7; V gene: TRBV7-9; clone size: .; D gene: TRBD1; CDR3 protein: CASTIILRPDRAVRYEQYF; CDR3 DNA: TGTGCCAGCACCATTATACTTAGACCGGACAGGGCCGTGAGGTACGAGCAGTACTTC
J gene: TRBJ1-5; V gene: TRBV12-3/TRBV12-4; clone size: .; D gene: .; CDR3 protein: CASSLGGTFSNQPQHF; CDR3 DNA: TGTGCCAGCAGTTTGGGCGGGACTTTTAGCAATCAGCCCCAGCATTTT
J gene: TRBJ2-1; V gene: TRBV12-3/TRBV12-4; clone size: many; D gene: TRBD1; CDR3 protein: CASSSDRGISGEQFF; CDR3 DNA: TGTGCCAGCAGTTCGGACAGGGGAATTTCGGGTGAGCAGTTCTTC
J gene: TRBJ2-5; V gene: TRBV20-1; clone size: .; D gene: TRBD2; CDR3 protein: CSAPGEAGATQYF; CDR3 DNA: TGCAGTGCCCCTGGGGAAGCGGGGGCGACCCAGTACTTC
J gene: TRBJ1-2; V gene: TRBV12-3/TRBV12-4; clone size: many; D gene: .; CDR3 protein: CASSLIGGGGYTF; CDR3 DNA: TGTGCCAGCAGTCTCATAGGAGGGGGAGGCTACACCTTC
J gene: TRBJ2-5; V gene: TRBV7-8; clone size: .; D gene: TRBD1; CDR3 protein: CASSYHPGDSQETQYF; CDR3 DNA: TGTGCCAGCAGCTACCACCCAGGGGACAGTCAAGAGACCCAGTACTTC
J gene: TRBJ2-3; V gene: TRBV20-1; clone size: few; D gene: .; CDR3 protein: CSARDSFADTQYF; CDR3 DNA: TGCAGTGCTAGAGATTCTTTCGCAGATACGCAGTATTTT
J gene: TRBJ2-1; V gene: TRBV6-1; clone size: .; D gene: .; CDR3 protein: CASSEQQSSYNEQFF; CDR3 DNA: TGTGCCAGCAGTGAACAACAGAGCTCCTACAATGAGCAGTTCTTC
J gene: TRBJ2-1; V gene: TRBV5-1; clone size: .; D gene: TRBD1; CDR3 protein: CASSLAQGAAFTNEQFF; CDR3 DNA: TGCGCCAGCAGCTTGGCTCAGGGGGCGGCTTTTACAAATGAGCAGTTCTTC
J gene: TRBJ1-6; V gene: TRBV6-5; clone size: few; D gene: .; CDR3 protein: CASSYQESSPLHF; CDR3 DNA: TGTGCCAGCAGTTACCAAGAGTCGTCACCCCTCCACTTT
J gene: TRBJ2-7; V gene: TRBV4-3; clone size: few; D gene: .; CDR3 protein: CASSQVFSGLIDYEQYF; CDR3 DNA: TGCGCCAGCAGCCAAGTTTTTAGCGGACTAATCGACTACGAGCAGTACTTC